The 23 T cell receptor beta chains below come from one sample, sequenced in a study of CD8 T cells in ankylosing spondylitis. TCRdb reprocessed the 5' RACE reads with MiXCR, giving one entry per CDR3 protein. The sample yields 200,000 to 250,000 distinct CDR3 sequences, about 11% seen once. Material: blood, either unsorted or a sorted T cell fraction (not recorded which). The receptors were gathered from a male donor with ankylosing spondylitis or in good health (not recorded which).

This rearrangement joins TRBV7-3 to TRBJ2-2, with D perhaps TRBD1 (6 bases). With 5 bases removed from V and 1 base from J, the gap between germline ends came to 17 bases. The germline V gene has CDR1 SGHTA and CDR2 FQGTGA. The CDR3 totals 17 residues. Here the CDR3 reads CASSRNKQGWNTGELFF. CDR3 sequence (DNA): TGTGCCAGCAGCCGAAACAAACAGGGATGGAACACCGGGGAGCTGTTTTTT.

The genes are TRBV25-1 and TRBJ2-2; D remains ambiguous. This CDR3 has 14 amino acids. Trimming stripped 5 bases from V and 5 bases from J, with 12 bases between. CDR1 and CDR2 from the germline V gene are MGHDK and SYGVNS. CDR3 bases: TGTGCCAGCAGTCTTTACACCGGGACCGGGGAGCTGTTTTTT. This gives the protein CASSLYTGTGELFF.

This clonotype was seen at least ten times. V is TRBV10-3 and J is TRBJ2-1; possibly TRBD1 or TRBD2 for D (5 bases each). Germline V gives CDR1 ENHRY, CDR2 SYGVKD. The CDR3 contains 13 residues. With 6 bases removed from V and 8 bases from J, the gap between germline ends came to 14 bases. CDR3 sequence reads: CAIRRDRGDEQFF. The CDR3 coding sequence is TGTGCCATCAGGAGGGACCGAGGCGATGAGCAGTTCTTC.

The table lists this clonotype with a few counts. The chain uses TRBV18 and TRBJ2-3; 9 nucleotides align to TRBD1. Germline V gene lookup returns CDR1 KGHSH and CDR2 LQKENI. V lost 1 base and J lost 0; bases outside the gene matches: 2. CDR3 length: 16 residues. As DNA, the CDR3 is TGTGCCAGCTCACCACTCGGGACAGGGAGCACAGATACGCAGTATTTT. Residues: CASSPLGTGSTDTQYF.

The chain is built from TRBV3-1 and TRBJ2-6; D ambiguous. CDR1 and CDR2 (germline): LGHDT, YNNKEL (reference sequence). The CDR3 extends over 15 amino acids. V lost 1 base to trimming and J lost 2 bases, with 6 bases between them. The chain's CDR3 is CASSQVLAGANVLTF. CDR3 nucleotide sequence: TGTGCCAGCAGCCAAGTACTTGCTGGGGCCAACGTCCTGACTTTC.

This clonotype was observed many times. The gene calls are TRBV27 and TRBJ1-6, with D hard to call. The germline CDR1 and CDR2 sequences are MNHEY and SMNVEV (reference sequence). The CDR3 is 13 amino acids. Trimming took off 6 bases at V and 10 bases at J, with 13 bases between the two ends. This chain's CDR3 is CASRLERGSPLHF. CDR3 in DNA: TGTGCCAGCAGATTAGAGAGAGGGTCACCCCTCCACTTT.

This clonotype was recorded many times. This CDR3 reads CASSPGTENTGELFF. The CDR3 DNA is TGTGCCAGCAGTCCCGGGACAGAGAACACCGGGGAGCTGTTTTTT. The rearrangement uses TRBV12-3 or TRBV12-4 and TRBJ2-2; 7 bases are shared with TRBD1. V lost 5 bases to trimming and J lost 1 base; unmatched junction nucleotides: 4. CDR3 length: 15 residues.

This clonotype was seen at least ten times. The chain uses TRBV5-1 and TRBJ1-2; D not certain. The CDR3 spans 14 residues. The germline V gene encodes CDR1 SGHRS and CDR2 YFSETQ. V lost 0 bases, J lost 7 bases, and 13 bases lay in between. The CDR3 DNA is TGCGCCAGCAGCTTGGATCCGCAGCTCTTTGGCTACACCTTC. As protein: CASSLDPQLFGYTF.

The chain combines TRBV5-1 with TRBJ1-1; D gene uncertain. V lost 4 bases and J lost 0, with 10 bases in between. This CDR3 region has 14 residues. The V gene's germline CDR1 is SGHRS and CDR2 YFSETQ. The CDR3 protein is CASSPQSMNTEAFF. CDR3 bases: TGCGCCAGCAGCCCACAATCTATGAACACTGAAGCTTTCTTT.

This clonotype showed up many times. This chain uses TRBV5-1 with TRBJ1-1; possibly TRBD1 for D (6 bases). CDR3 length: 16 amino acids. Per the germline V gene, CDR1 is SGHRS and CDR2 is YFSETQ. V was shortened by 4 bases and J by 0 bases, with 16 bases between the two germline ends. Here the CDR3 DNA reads TGCGCCAGCAGCGTTGGGGGACACGGTATGAACACTGAAGCTTTCTTT. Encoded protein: CASSVGGHGMNTEAFF.

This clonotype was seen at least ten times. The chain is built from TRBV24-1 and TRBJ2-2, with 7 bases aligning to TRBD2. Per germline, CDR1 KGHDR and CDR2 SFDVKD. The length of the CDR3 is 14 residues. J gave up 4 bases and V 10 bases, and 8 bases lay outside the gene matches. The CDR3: CATGRTGGTGELFF. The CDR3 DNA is TGTGCCACTGGGAGGACGGGGGGCACCGGGGAGCTGTTTTTT.

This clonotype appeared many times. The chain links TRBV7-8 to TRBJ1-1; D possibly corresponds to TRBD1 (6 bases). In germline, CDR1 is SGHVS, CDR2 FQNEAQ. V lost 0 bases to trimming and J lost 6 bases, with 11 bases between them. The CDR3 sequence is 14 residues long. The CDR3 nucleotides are TGTGCCAGCAGCTTAGCCGTTGAGGGGGCTGAAGCTTTCTTT. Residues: CASSLAVEGAEAFF.

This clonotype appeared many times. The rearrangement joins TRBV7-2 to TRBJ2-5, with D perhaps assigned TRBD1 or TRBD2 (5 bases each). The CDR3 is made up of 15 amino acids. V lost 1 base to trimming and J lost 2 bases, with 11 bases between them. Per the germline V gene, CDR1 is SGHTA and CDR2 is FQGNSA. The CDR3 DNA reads TGTGCCAGCAGCTTAGTTTTGGGGGTGCAAGAGACCCAGTACTTC. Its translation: CASSLVLGVQETQYF.

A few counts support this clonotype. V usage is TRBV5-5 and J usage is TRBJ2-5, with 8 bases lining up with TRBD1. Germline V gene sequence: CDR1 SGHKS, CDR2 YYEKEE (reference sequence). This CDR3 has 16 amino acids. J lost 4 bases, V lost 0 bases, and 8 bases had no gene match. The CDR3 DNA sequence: TGTGCCAGCAGCTTGGCCGAGACAGGGGTACGAGAGACCCAGTACTTC. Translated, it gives CASSLAETGVRETQYF.

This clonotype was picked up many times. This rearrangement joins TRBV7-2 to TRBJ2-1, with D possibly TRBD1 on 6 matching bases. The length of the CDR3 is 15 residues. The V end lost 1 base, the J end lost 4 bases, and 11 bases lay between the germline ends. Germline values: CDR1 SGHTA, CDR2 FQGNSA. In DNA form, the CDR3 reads TGTGCCAGCAGCTTAGGGCAGGGGCAATACAATGAGCAGTTCTTC. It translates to CASSLGQGQYNEQFF.

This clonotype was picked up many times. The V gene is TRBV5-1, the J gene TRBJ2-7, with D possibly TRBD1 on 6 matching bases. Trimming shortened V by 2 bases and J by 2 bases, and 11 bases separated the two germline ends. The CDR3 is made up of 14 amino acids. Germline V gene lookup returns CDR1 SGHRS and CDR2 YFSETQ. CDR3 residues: CASSLLTGTYEQYF. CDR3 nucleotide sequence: TGCGCCAGCAGCTTACTGACAGGAACCTACGAGCAGTACTTC. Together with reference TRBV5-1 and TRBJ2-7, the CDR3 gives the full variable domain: KAGVTQTPRYLIKTRGQQVTLSCSPISGHRSVSWYQQTPGQGLQFLFEYFSETQRNKGNFPGRFSGRQFSNSRSEMNVSTLELGDSALYLCASSLLTGTYEQYFGPGTRLTVT.

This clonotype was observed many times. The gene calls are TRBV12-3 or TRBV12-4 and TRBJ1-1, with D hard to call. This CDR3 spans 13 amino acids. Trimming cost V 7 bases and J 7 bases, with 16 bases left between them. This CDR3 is CASTIARAFEAFF. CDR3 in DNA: TGTGCCAGCACAATAGCTCGGGCCTTTGAAGCTTTCTTT.

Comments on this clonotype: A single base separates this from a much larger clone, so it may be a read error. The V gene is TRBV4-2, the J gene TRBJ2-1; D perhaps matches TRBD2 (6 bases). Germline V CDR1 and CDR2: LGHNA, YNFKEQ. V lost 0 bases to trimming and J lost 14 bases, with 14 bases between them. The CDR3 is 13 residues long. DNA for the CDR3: TGTGCCAGCAGCCAAGATAGAGGGGAGGAGGAGTTCTTC. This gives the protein CASSQDRGEEEFF.

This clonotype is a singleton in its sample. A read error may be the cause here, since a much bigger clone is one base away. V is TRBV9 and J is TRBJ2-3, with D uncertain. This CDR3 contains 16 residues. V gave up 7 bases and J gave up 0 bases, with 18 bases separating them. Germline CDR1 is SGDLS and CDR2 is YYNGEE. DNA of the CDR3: TGTGCCAGCTGCGCCGGGCTGGGCCCTAGCACAGATACGCAGTATTTT. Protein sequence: CASCAGLGPSTDTQYF.

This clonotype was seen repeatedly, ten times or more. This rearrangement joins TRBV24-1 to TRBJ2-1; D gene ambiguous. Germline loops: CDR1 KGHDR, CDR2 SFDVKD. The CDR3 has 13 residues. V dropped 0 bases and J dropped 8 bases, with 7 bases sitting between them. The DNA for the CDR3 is TGTGCCACCAGTGATTTGACAGCCTATGAGCAGTTCTTC. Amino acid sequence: CATSDLTAYEQFF.

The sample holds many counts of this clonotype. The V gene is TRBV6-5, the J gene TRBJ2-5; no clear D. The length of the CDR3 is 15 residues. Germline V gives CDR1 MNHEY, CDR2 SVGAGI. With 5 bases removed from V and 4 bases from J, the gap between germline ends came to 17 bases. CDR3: CASSVLPGPGETQYF. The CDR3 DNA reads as TGTGCCAGCAGTGTACTCCCTGGACCGGGAGAGACCCAGTACTTC.

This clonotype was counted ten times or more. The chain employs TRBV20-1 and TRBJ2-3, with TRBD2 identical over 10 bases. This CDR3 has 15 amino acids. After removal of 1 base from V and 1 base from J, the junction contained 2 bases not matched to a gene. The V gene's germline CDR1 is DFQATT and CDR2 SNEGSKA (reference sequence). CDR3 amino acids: CSARGLAGGTDTQYF. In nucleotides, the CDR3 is TGCAGTGCTAGAGGTCTAGCGGGAGGCACAGATACGCAGTATTTT.

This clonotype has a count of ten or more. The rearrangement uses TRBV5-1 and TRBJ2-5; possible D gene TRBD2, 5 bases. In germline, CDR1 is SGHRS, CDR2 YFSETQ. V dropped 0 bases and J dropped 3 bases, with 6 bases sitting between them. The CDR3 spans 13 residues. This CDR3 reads CASSLEGEETQYF. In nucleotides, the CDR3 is TGCGCCAGCAGCTTGGAGGGAGAAGAGACCCAGTACTTC.